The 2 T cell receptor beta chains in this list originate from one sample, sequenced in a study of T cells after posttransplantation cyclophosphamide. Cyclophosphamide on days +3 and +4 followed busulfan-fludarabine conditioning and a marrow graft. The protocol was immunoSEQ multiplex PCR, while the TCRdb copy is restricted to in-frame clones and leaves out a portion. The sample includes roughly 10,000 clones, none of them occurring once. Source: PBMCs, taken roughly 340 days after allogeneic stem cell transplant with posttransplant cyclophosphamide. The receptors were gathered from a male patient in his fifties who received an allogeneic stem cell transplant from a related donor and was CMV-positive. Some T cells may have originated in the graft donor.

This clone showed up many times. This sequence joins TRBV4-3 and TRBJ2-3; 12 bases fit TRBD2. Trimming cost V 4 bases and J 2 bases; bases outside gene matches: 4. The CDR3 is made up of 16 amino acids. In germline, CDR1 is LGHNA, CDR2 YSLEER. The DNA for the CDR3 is TGCGCCAGCAGCCTACGACTAGCGGGGGACACAGATACGCAGTATTTT. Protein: CASSLRLAGDTDTQYF.

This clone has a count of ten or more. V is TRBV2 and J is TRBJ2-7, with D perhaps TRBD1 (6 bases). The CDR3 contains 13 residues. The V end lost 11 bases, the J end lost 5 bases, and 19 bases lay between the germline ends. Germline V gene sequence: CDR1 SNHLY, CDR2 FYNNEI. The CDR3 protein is CAYRDMGRDEQYF. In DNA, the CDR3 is TGTGCCTACCGGGACATGGGTCGGGACGAGCAGTACTTC.